This TCR beta chain was found in a study of blood T cell repertoires in COVID-19. Assay used: immunoSEQ multiplex PCR; TCRdb lists only in-frame clones, some missing. The table shows about 220,000 clones, with 75% to 85% occurring only once. The CDR3 is 15 residues long. Looked up from germline, CDR1 is SGHRS and CDR2 is YFSETQ. V lost 7 bases to trimming and J lost 2 bases, with 18 bases between them. Specimen: peripheral blood. The receptor's source is a woman aged 70-85 years with COVID-19, enrolled during active disease. This chain links TRBV5-1 with TRBJ1-2; TRBD1 might be the D (6 bases). The CDR3, as DNA: TGCGCCAGCGGACCCTGGACAGCGAGCAACTATGGCTACACCTTC. This gives the protein CASGPWTASNYGYTF.